The rows below give T cell receptor beta chains drawn from one sample of a study of beta chain features in type 1 diabetes. TCRdb's table, derived via immunoSEQ multiplex PCR, lists solely in-frame clones and lacks some. The sample records some 700,000 clones, 13% being singletons. Sequenced: naive CD4+ T cells from blood. All receptors come from a man younger than 35 with type 1 diabetes. Both conserved end residues are part of each CDR3. Each record gives: clone size, J gene, D gene, V gene, CDR3 DNA, CDR3 protein. A D gene is named only where the DNA matches it firmly. Clone sizes are given selectively: once, few, many, or a class where the clone is expanded.

NA TRBJ2-3 NA TRBV6-5 TGTGCCAGCAGTACTAACACTAGGCCAGATACGCAGTATTTT CASSTNTRPDTQYF
NA TRBJ2-3 NA TRBV4-1 TGCGCCAGCAGCCAAACTCCTCTCAAGGACGTGACAGATACGCAGTATTTT CASSQTPLKDVTDTQYF
NA TRBJ2-3 TRBD2 TRBV5-4 TGTGCCAGCAGTTCCACTAGCGGGAGCACAGATACGCAGTATTTT CASSSTSGSTDTQYF
few TRBJ1-1 TRBD1 TRBV29-1 TGCAGCGTTGATGGGGACAGTGTGAACACTGAAGCTTTCTTT CSVDGDSVNTEAFF
few TRBJ2-1 NA TRBV30 TGTGCCTGGGATTTACTAGGCGCCTACAATGAGCAGTTCTTC CAWDLLGAYNEQFF
NA TRBJ1-2 TRBD1 TRBV28 TGTGCCAGCTCAAGGGGGCACTATGGCTACACCTTC CASSRGHYGYTF
few TRBJ2-3 NA TRBV13 TGTGCCAGCAGCTTCCGGAGCACAGATACGCAGTATTTT CASSFRSTDTQYF
NA TRBJ1-1 TRBD1 TRBV28 TGTGCCAGCAGTTTAGGGGGACAGGGGAACACTGAAGCTTTCTTT CASSLGGQGNTEAFF
few TRBJ1-1 TRBD1 TRBV19 TGTGCCAGTACGGGACAGAGAAACACTGAAGCTTTCTTT CASTGQRNTEAFF
NA TRBJ2-7 TRBD2 TRBV9 TGTGCCAGCAGCGTAGCGGAAGGACTAGCGGGCGAGCAGTACTTC CASSVAEGLAGEQYF
NA TRBJ2-1 NA TRBV4-1 TGCGCCAGCAGCCGAGAAGACGCAGGGGCCGGATACAATGAGCAGTTCTTC CASSREDAGAGYNEQFF
NA TRBJ1-4 TRBD1 TRBV6-5 TGTGCCAGCAGTCCCGGGACAGGGGTAAATGAAAAACTGTTTTTT CASSPGTGVNEKLFF
NA TRBJ1-4 TRBD1 TRBV25-1 TGTGCCAGCAGGGACAGGGGTGGCGAAAAACTGTTTTTT CASRDRGGEKLFF
NA TRBJ2-7 NA TRBV6-1 TGTGCCAGCACCCTAAGGGGCTACGAGCAGTACTTC CASTLRGYEQYF
NA TRBJ2-7 NA TRBV27 TGTGCCAGCAGGGGGCAGGGACGCTACGAGCAGTACTTC CASRGQGRYEQYF
NA TRBJ2-2 NA TRBV14 TGTGCCAGCAGCCAAGTCTCGGGGCTCACCGGGGAGCTGTTTTTT CASSQVSGLTGELFF
NA TRBJ1-6 NA TRBV23-1 TGCGCCAGCAGTCAATCAGGCAGGGGTGATTCACCCCTCCACTTT CASSQSGRGDSPLHF
NA TRBJ2-1 TRBD2 TRBV30 TGTGCCTGGACTGGACTAGAAACCAATGAGCAGTTCTTC CAWTGLETNEQFF
NA TRBJ2-7 NA TRBV5-1 TGCGCCAGCAGCTTGGCCGTACCCCCTGGCGAGCAGTACTTC CASSLAVPPGEQYF
few TRBJ2-7 NA TRBV4-1 TGCGCCAGCAGCCATCCCCAGACAGGACGTTACGAGCAGTACTTC CASSHPQTGRYEQYF
few TRBJ2-1 NA TRBV11-2 TGTGCCAGCAGCTTGCAGCTAGGGGGTCCCAAGTTCTTC CASSLQLGGPKFF